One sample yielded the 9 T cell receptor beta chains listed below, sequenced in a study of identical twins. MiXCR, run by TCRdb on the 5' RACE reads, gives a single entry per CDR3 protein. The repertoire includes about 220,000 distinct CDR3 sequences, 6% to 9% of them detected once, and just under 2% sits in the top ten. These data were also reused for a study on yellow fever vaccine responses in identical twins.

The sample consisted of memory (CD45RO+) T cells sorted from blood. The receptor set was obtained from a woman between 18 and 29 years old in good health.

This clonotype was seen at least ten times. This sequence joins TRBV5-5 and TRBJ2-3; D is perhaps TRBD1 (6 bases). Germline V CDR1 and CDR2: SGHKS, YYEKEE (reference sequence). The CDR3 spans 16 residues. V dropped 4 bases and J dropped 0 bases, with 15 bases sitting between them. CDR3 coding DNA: TGTGCCAGCAGCCCGATATCAGGGGCCAGCACAGATACGCAGTATTTT. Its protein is CASSPISGASTDTQYF.

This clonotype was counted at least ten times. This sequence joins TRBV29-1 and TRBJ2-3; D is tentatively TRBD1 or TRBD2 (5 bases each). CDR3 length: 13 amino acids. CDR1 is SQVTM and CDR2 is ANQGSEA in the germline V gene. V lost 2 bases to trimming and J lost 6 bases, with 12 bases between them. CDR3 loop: CSVERGPVDTQYF. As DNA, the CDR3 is TGCAGCGTTGAACGGGGACCCGTTGATACGCAGTATTTT.

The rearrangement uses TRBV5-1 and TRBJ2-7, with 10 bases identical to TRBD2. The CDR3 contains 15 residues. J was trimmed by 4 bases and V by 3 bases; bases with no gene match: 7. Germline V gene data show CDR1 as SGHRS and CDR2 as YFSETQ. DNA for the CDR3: TGCGCCAGCAGCTCCGGGACTAGCGATATATACGAGCAGTACTTC. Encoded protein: CASSSGTSDIYEQYF. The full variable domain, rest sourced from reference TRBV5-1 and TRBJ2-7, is KAGVTQTPRYLIKTRGQQVTLSCSPISGHRSVSWYQQTPGQGLQFLFEYFSETQRNKGNFPGRFSGRQFSNSRSEMNVSTLELGDSALYLCASSSGTSDIYEQYFGPGTRLTVT.

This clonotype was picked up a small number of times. For the CDR3, the DNA is TGTGCCAGCTCACCATCCGAATATAGCAATCAGCCCCAGCATTTT. Residues: CASSPSEYSNQPQHF. The chain uses TRBV18 and TRBJ1-5, with D unresolved. The CDR3 sequence is 15 residues long. V was clipped by 2 bases and J by 0 bases, with 8 bases between them. Per germline, CDR1 KGHSH and CDR2 LQKENI.

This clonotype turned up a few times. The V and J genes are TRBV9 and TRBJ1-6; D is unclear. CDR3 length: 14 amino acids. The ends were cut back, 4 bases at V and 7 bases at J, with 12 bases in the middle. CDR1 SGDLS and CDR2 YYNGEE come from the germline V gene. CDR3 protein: CASSLSPVNSPLHF. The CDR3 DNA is TGTGCCAGCAGCCTGTCCCCGGTAAATTCACCCCTCCACTTT.

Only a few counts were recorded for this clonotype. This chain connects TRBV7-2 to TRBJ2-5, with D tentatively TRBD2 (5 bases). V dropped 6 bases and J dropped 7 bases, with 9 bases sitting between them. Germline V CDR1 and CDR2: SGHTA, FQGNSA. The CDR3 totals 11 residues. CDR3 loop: CASRLVGTQYF. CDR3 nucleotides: TGTGCCAGCAGACTAGTGGGGACCCAGTACTTC.

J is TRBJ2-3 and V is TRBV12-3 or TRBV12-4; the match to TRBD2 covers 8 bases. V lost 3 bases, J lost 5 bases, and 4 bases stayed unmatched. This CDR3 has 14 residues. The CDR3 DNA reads TGTGCCAGCAGTTTCGGGGGGGGGGTAGATACGCAGTATTTT. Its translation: CASSFGGGVDTQYF.

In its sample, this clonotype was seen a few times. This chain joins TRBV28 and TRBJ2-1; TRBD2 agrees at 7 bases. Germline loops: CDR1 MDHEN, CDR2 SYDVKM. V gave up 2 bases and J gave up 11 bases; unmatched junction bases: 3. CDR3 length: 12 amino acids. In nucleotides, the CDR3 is TGTGCCAGCAGTTTACTAGCGGCGAAGCAGTTCTTC. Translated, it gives CASSLLAAKQFF.

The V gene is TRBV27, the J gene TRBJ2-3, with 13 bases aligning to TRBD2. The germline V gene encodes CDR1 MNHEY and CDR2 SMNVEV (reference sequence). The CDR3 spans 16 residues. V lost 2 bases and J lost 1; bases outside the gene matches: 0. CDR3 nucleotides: TGTGCCAGCAGTTTAGGACTAGCGGGAGGCACAGATACGCAGTATTTT. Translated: CASSLGLAGGTDTQYF.